A single sample is the source of the 26 T cell receptor beta chains below, sequenced in a study of somatic mutations in cytotoxic T cells in rheumatoid arthritis. TCRdb's copy holds only in-frame clones and misses some; the assay was immunoSEQ multiplex PCR. The table shows roughly 16,000 clones, with around 77% occurring only once. Sequencing used CD8+ T cells sorted from blood. The receptors come from an adult with rheumatoid arthritis.

This clone has just a few counts. The chain carries TRBV9 and TRBJ2-2; D may be TRBD2 (7 bases). The CDR3 consists of 15 residues. The V end was cut by 5 bases, the J end by 0 bases, with 11 bases between. CDR1 is SGDLS and CDR2 is YYNGEE in the germline V gene. Here the CDR3 reads CASSKGGANTGELFF. Here the CDR3 DNA reads TGTGCCAGCAGTAAAGGGGGGGCGAACACCGGGGAGCTGTTTTTT.

The chain carries TRBV28 and TRBJ1-1, with D uncertain. V lost 4 bases, J lost 7 bases, and 7 bases lay in between. Germline CDR1 is MDHEN and CDR2 is SYDVKM. CDR3 length: 11 amino acids. The CDR3 region is CASSYKLEAFF. The CDR3 DNA is TGTGCCAGCAGTTATAAGCTTGAAGCTTTCTTT.

The chain employs TRBV9 and TRBJ2-2, with 7 bases identical to TRBD2. The CDR3 sequence is 13 residues long. Germline V lookup: CDR1 SGDLS, CDR2 YYNGEE. Unmatched junction bases numbered 2, after V lost 3 bases and J lost 6 bases. The CDR3 sequence is CASSETSPGELFF. CDR3 DNA: TGTGCCAGCAGCGAGACTAGCCCCGGGGAGCTGTTTTTT. Full variable domain (missing parts from reference TRBV9 and TRBJ2-2): DSGVTQTPKHLITATGQRVTLRCSPRSGDLSVYWYQQSLDQGLQFLIQYYNGEERAKGNILERFSAQQFPDLHSELNLSSLELGDSALYFCASSETSPGELFFGEGSRLTVL.

The rearrangement joins TRBV5-4 to TRBJ2-5; D might be TRBD1 (5 bases). Between the trimmed V and J ends, which lost 0 bases and 5 bases, there was a span of 11 bases. There are 14 residues in the CDR3. CDR1 is SGHNT and CDR2 is YYREEE in the germline V gene (reference sequence). The CDR3 region is CASSLVGAGETQYF. CDR3 nucleotide sequence: TGTGCCAGCAGCTTGGTTGGGGCTGGGGAGACCCAGTACTTC.

V usage is TRBV6-1 and J usage is TRBJ1-5; D not resolved. Trimming pared 2 bases from V and 0 bases from J, leaving 8 bases between. This CDR3 has 15 residues. The germline CDR1 and CDR2 sequences are MNHNS and SASEGT. CDR3 protein: CASSERVGSNQPQHF. CDR3 bases: TGTGCCAGCAGTGAACGGGTGGGTAGCAATCAGCCCCAGCATTTT.

This clone was seen a handful of times. The chain combines TRBV7-9 with TRBJ2-7, with D perhaps given as TRBD1 or TRBD2 (5 bases each). The CDR3 contains 14 residues. V dropped 5 bases and J dropped 3 bases, with 14 bases sitting between them. Germline-derived CDR1 and CDR2 are SEHNR and FQNEAQ (reference sequence). DNA for the CDR3: TGTGCCAGCAGCCCCGAGGGGAAGGGCTACGAGCAGTACTTC. It encodes CASSPEGKGYEQYF.

By share of the sample, this clone is medium-sized. This chain joins TRBV14 and TRBJ1-1; 8 bases are a match to TRBD1. The ends lost 4 bases at V and 1 base at J; junction bases unmatched: 2. Germline CDR1 is SGHDN and CDR2 is FVKESK. The CDR3 is made up of 14 amino acids. The CDR3 loop reads CASSPQGANTEAFF. The DNA of the CDR3 is TGTGCCAGCAGCCCCCAGGGGGCGAACACTGAAGCTTTCTTT.

This clone was counted only a few times. V gene TRBV9 combines with J gene TRBJ1-1; unclear D gene. CDR1 SGDLS and CDR2 YYNGEE come from the germline V gene. This CDR3 has 13 residues. The V gene lost 3 bases and the J gene lost 1 base, with 7 bases spanning the gap. In DNA, the CDR3 is TGTGCCAGCAGCGCCGACGGGAACACTGAAGCTTTCTTT. This gives the protein CASSADGNTEAFF.

The genes are TRBV10-1 and TRBJ2-1; maybe TRBD2 (5 bases). The CDR3 totals 14 residues. V was pared by 3 bases and J by 11 bases, with 17 bases between. Germline V CDR1 and CDR2: WNHNN, SYGVQD (reference sequence). The CDR3 spells CASSDPAGGLKQFF. CDR3 DNA: TGCGCCAGCAGTGATCCGGCGGGTGGCCTCAAGCAGTTCTTC.

The chain links TRBV6-5 to TRBJ2-5; D ambiguous. Germline CDR1 is MNHEY and CDR2 is SVGAGI. Trimming cost V 5 bases and J 5 bases, with 6 bases left between them. The CDR3 runs 11 residues. The CDR3 DNA follows: TGTGCCAGCAGTCTCGGGGAGACCCAGTACTTC. This encodes CASSLGETQYF.

By share, this clone counts as medium-sized. The CDR3: CASSEFPGTEAFF. The CDR3 coding sequence is TGTGCCAGCAGTGAATTCCCTGGCACTGAAGCTTTCTTT. This chain uses TRBV2 with TRBJ1-1; no reliable D call. Germline CDR1 and CDR2: SNHLY and FYNNEI. Trimming stripped 2 bases from V and 4 bases from J, with 8 bases between. This CDR3 is 13 amino acids long. Using reference TRBV2 and TRBJ1-1 for the parts outside the CDR3, the full variable domain is EPEVTQTPSHQVTQMGQEVILRCVPISNHLYFYWYRQILGQKVEFLVSFYNNEISEKSEIFDDQFSVERPDGSNFTLKIRSTKLEDSAMYFCASSEFPGTEAFFGQGTRLTVV.

The rearrangement uses TRBV15 and TRBJ1-1; D possibly corresponds to TRBD1 (5 bases). The CDR3 consists of 14 residues. The V gene lost 5 bases and the J gene lost 5 bases, with 15 bases spanning the gap. Germline values: CDR1 LNHNV, CDR2 YYDKDF (reference sequence). Here the CDR3 DNA reads TGTGCCACCAGCGGGGGGGGTTCAGGGACTGAAGCTTTCTTT. This codes for CATSGGGSGTEAFF.

This chain joins TRBV5-1 and TRBJ2-3; D possibly corresponds to TRBD2 (5 bases). This CDR3 region has 14 residues. V lost 4 bases, J lost 2 bases, and 11 bases lay in between. The germline V gene encodes CDR1 SGHRS and CDR2 YFSETQ. CDR3 nucleotide sequence: TGCGCCAGCAGCCCCGGACTTTACACAGATACGCAGTATTTT. It codes for CASSPGLYTDTQYF. The full variable domain, rest sourced from reference TRBV5-1 and TRBJ2-3, is KAGVTQTPRYLIKTRGQQVTLSCSPISGHRSVSWYQQTPGQGLQFLFEYFSETQRNKGNFPGRFSGRQFSNSRSEMNVSTLELGDSALYLCASSPGLYTDTQYFGPGTRLTVL.

On this clone itself: This CDR3 fails to terminate in the conserved phenylalanine or tryptophan, so it likely reflects a read error. The limits of the CDR3 on the DNA are not certain, so only TCRdb's listed CDR3 is given. The chain carries TRBV20-1 and TRBJ1-6; the table's D call, TRBD1, was not checked against the DNA. Germline V gives CDR1 DFQATT, CDR2 SNEGSKA (reference sequence). The CDR3 is 11 amino acids long, termini counted. Here the CDR3 reads CSARGLRGQRG.

The table lists this clone with a few counts. This chain links TRBV5-6 with TRBJ1-6, with 8 bases lining up with TRBD1. CDR1 and CDR2 (germline): SGHDT, YYEEEE. With V trimmed by 3 bases and J by 9 bases, 11 bases remained unmatched. The CDR3 spans 16 residues. CDR3 amino acids: CASSSLETGVSSPLHF. In nucleotides, the CDR3 is TGTGCCAGCAGCTCACTTGAGACAGGGGTGAGTTCACCCCTCCACTTT.

The V gene is TRBV7-8, the J gene TRBJ1-5; D remains unclear. This CDR3 contains 18 residues. Germline values: CDR1 SGHVS, CDR2 FQNEAQ. V was pared by 1 base and J by 1 base, with 17 bases between. CDR3 loop: CASSLDTWILKSNQPQHF. Written as DNA, the CDR3 is TGTGCCAGCAGCTTAGATACTTGGATTCTTAAGAGCAATCAGCCCCAGCATTTT.

The chain is built from TRBV7-9 and TRBJ2-2; no definite D call. There are 14 residues in the CDR3. Between the trimmed V and J ends, which lost 3 bases and 1 base, there was a span of 6 bases. CDR1 and CDR2 from the germline V gene are SEHNR and FQNEAQ (reference sequence). CDR3 residues: CASSLPLNTGELFF. The CDR3 DNA sequence: TGTGCCAGCAGCTTGCCTTTGAACACCGGGGAGCTGTTTTTT.

The chain links TRBV28 to TRBJ2-1, with 8 bases that match TRBD2. CDR3 length: 14 residues. V trimming: 9 bases; J trimming: 5 bases; junction bases outside the gene matches: 9. The germline CDR1 and CDR2 sequences are MDHEN and SYDVKM. The CDR3 DNA is TGTGCCAGTAAGCGGGGGTATATACACAATGAGCAGTTCTTC. Its translation: CASKRGYIHNEQFF.

J is TRBJ2-2 and V is TRBV5-8; no definite D call. V lost 6 bases, J lost 0 bases, and 6 bases lay in between. This CDR3 region has 13 residues. The germline V gene encodes CDR1 SGHTS and CDR2 YDEGEE. The CDR3 spells CASITANTGELFF. The CDR3 nucleotides are TGTGCCAGCATAACAGCGAACACCGGGGAGCTGTTTTTT.

The chain links TRBV7-8 to TRBJ2-7; either TRBD1 or TRBD2 may fit D (5 bases each). The V end lost 9 bases, the J end lost 3 bases, and 21 bases lay between the germline ends. The CDR3 runs 15 residues. Looked up from germline, CDR1 is SGHVS and CDR2 is FQNEAQ. The CDR3 here is CARLFYGERGYEQYV. The CDR3, as DNA: TGTGCCAGACTGTTCTACGGGGAGAGGGGCTACGAGCAGTACGTC.

This clone was seen only a few times. The chain is built from TRBV2 and TRBJ2-7; D may be TRBD1 or TRBD2 (5 bases each). The CDR3 length is 15 residues. Trimming removed 3 bases from V and 0 bases from J, with 12 bases in between. Per germline, CDR1 SNHLY and CDR2 FYNNEI. This CDR3 is CASSDPGRSSYEQYV. CDR3 nucleotides: TGTGCCAGCAGTGATCCAGGGAGAAGCTCCTACGAGCAGTACGTC.

This clone appeared a single time. This chain links TRBV4-2 with TRBJ2-1, with 9 bases that match TRBD2. V dropped 2 bases and J dropped 8; count of bases not matched to a gene: 7. CDR1 and CDR2 (germline): LGHNA, YNFKEQ. The CDR3 runs to 15 residues. The CDR3 DNA sequence: TGTGCCAGCAGCCAACGGACTAGCGAGCTGTATGAGCAGTTCTTC. This translates into CASSQRTSELYEQFF.

The table lists this clone with a few counts. This chain uses TRBV19 with TRBJ1-3, with 8 bases fitting TRBD1. V gave up 1 base and J gave up 4 bases; unmatched junction bases: 15. Looked up from germline, CDR1 is LNHDA and CDR2 is SQIVND (reference sequence). The CDR3 runs 19 residues. The CDR3 is CASSIVLLPRRGPGNTIYF. The CDR3 DNA reads as TGTGCCAGTAGTATAGTCCTCCTCCCGCGCAGGGGGCCGGGAAACACCATATATTTT. The full variable domain, completed using reference TRBV19 and TRBJ1-3, is DGGITQSPKYLFRKEGQNVTLSCEQNLNHDAMYWYRQDPGQGLRLIYYSQIVNDFQKGDIAEGYSVSREKKESFPLTVTSAQKNPTAFYLCASSIVLLPRRGPGNTIYFGEGSWLTVV.

This clone was seen a single time. The chain links TRBV28 to TRBJ1-2; 9 bases match TRBD1. V was pared by 6 bases and J by 6 bases, with 23 bases of the junction left unmatched. CDR1 MDHEN and CDR2 SYDVKM come from the germline V gene. CDR3 length: 19 residues. The CDR3 DNA is TGTGCCAGCAGAACGGGACAGGGATTATTCGTCAAAACCCCCAATGGCTACACCTTC. Protein: CASRTGQGLFVKTPNGYTF.

The chain joins TRBV19 to TRBJ2-7; TRBD2 aligns across 12 bases. This CDR3 contains 15 residues. The V and J ends lost 4 bases and 2 bases, in that order; junction bases with no gene match: 3. Germline V gene sequence: CDR1 LNHDA, CDR2 SQIVND (reference sequence). Here the CDR3 reads CASSKGLAGPYEQYF. For the CDR3, the DNA is TGTGCCAGTAGTAAGGGACTAGCGGGCCCCTACGAGCAGTACTTC.

The rearrangement links TRBV6-1 to TRBJ1-5; 8 positions match TRBD1. CDR1 and CDR2 from the germline V gene are MNHNS and SASEGT. This CDR3 has 15 residues. Unmatched junction bases numbered 3, after V lost 1 base and J lost 4 bases. CDR3 in DNA: TGTGCCAGCAGTGAAGACAGGGGGGAGAATCAGCCCCAGCATTTT. Protein: CASSEDRGENQPQHF.